This is a list of T cell receptor beta chains from one sample in a study of blood T cell repertoires in COVID-19. Clones were sequenced by immunoSEQ multiplex PCR, and TCRdb holds only the in-frame ones, with some missing. Altogether about 250,000 clones are present, 86% being singletons, with the ten largest covering 3%. Sample: peripheral blood. These receptors originate from a woman aged 30 to 39 with active or convalescent COVID-19. Both conserved end residues are part of each CDR3. The D gene is left open where the match is weak. Clone size is stated in some rows and not others, as once, few, many or a class when expanded.

size | J | V | D | DNA | CDR3
. | TRBJ1-2 | TRBV27 | . | TGTGCCAGCAGTCCGTACCCCCCCGCGGCAGGGATTAGCTATGGCTACACCTTC | CASSPYPPAAGISYGYTF
. | TRBJ1-5 | TRBV27 | . | TGTGCCAGCAGTGACAGCTTTAGCAATCAGCCCCAGCATTTT | CASSDSFSNQPQHF
. | TRBJ2-2 | TRBV11-2 | TRBD2 | TGTGCCAGCAGCCTCGGACTAGTTCAGACCGGGGAGCTGTTTTTT | CASSLGLVQTGELFF
. | TRBJ1-2 | TRBV4-3 | . | TGCGCCAGCAGCTCCCGACAGGACAACCACTACACCTTC | CASSSRQDNHYTF
. | TRBJ1-6 | TRBV27 | . | TGTGCCAGCAGTTTAAAAGGGGGTGGGGATTCACCCCTCCACTTT | CASSLKGGGDSPLHF
. | TRBJ1-3 | TRBV9 | . | TGTGCCAGCAGCGTAGGGACAAACTCTGGAAACACCATATATTTT | CASSVGTNSGNTIYF
. | TRBJ2-5 | TRBV30 | . | TGTGCCTGGAGTGCCTCGGCGGGGGCCAAACAAGAGACCCAGTACTTC | CAWSASAGAKQETQYF
. | TRBJ2-3 | TRBV29-1 | TRBD1 | TGCAGCGTTGGACAGGGACCCACAGATACGCAGTATTTT | CSVGQGPTDTQYF
. | TRBJ1-1 | TRBV19 | TRBD1 | TGTGCCAGTAGTTCACTACAGGGGAGCGGAGCTTTCTTT | CASSSLQGSGAFF
. | TRBJ2-1 | TRBV7-9 | . | TGTGCCAGCAGCCGGATGGCTCCCCGGGAAGAGCAGTTCTTC | CASSRMAPREEQFF
. | TRBJ2-2 | TRBV24-1 | . | TGTGCCACCAGTACGGGACACCATAACACCGGGGAGCTGTTTTTT | CATSTGHHNTGELFF
. | TRBJ1-4 | TRBV7-9 | TRBD1 | TGTGCCAGCAGCTTACCGGGACAGAATGAAAAACTGTTTTTT | CASSLPGQNEKLFF
. | TRBJ1-5 | TRBV28 | . | TGTGCCAGCAGTTTCTTTAATCAGCCCCAGCATTTT | CASSFFNQPQHF
. | TRBJ1-6 | TRBV7-2 | . | TGTGCCAGCAGCTTACCAGGTGTCGATTCACCCCTCCACTTT | CASSLPGVDSPLHF
. | TRBJ2-2 | TRBV7-8 | . | TGTGCCAGCAGCCCCCACTCCGGGGAGCTGTTTTTT | CASSPHSGELFF
. | TRBJ1-1 | TRBV5-1 | . | TGCGCCAGCAGCTTGGGTCGGGGGAACACTGAAGCTTTCTTT | CASSLGRGNTEAFF
. | TRBJ2-5 | TRBV15 | TRBD2 | TGTGCCACCAGCAGAGAGGGAGGGGCGGAGACCCAGTACTTC | CATSREGGAETQYF
. | TRBJ2-1 | TRBV7-3 | TRBD2 | TGTGCCAGCAGCTCTACTCGCGGGGGGGCGGTTGAGCAGTTCTTC | CASSSTRGGAVEQFF
. | TRBJ1-6 | TRBV14 | . | TGTGCCAGCAGCCACCCCGGCACAGGGATCAATTCACCCCTCCACTTT | CASSHPGTGINSPLHF
. | TRBJ2-5 | TRBV6-5 | TRBD1 | TGTGCCAGCAATAAAAGGACAGGGCGGCAAGAGACCCAGTACTTC | CASNKRTGRQETQYF
once | TRBJ1-2 | TRBV6-2/TRBV6-3 | TRBD1 | TGTGCCAGCAGTTCATGGGACAGGGACGGCTACACCTTC | CASSSWDRDGYTF
. | TRBJ2-7 | TRBV7-6 | . | TGTGCCAGCAGCTTATCATCTCCCAGGGAGGCTATGCAGTACTTC | CASSLSSPREAMQYF